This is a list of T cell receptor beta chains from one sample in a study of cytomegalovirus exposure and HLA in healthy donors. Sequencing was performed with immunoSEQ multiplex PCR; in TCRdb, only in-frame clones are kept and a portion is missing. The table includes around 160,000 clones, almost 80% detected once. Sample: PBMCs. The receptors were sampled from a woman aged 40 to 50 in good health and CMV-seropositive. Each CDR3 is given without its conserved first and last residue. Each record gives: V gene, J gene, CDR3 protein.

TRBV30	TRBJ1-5	AWSAVGGRGQPQH
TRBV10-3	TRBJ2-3	AISESGGTQY
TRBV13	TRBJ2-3	ASSTRIGGTTDTQY
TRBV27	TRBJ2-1	ASSLGTEYNEQF
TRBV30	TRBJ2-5	AWTIQETQY
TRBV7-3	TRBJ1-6	ASSSTGENSPLH
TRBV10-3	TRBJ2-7	AISGIDRGDPYEQY
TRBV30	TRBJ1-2	AWSVLRARGYT
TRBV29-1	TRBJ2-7	SVEVLTGGSYEQY
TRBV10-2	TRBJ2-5	ASAQGSWQY
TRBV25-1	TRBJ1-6	ASSPPPGDNSPLH
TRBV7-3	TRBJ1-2	ASSRQPLDRAFPGGYT
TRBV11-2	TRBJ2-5	ASSPGLVAY
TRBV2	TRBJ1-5	ASSVYQPQFNQPQH
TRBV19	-	ASSPSDRNTYEQY
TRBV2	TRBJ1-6	ASRDRSNSPLH
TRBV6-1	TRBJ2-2	ASRESGGELF
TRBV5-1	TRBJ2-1	ASSPGVAGGCEQF
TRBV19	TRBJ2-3	ASSIPMRGTDTQY
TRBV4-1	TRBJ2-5	ASSSAGVETQY
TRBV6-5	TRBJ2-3	ASKPAFTDTQY
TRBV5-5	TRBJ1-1	ASYIRDRGSLSRLNTEAF